Included here is one TCR beta chain sequence, with context. The antigen is not known. It was with 60 Vbeta and 13 Jbeta primers that the PCR ran. Assay used: immunoSEQ multiplex PCR; TCRdb lists only in-frame clones, some missing. This repertoire shows roughly 120,000 clones, over 60% found once; its top ten account for about 13%. From germline, CDR1 is SGHNT and CDR2 YYREEE (reference sequence). V gave up 2 bases and J gave up 1 base, with 15 bases separating them. This CDR3 spans 16 amino acids. The data were obtained in a study of cytomegalovirus exposure and HLA in healthy donors. Study outcomes and limitations: It was 164 TCR beta chains that were listed as cytomegalovirus-associated. An observed cluster of highly shared sequence variants was recorded as a likely sequencing artifact.

This clonotype originated in a woman in her sixties in good health and CMV-seropositive. The specimen was PBMCs. The chain combines TRBV5-4 with TRBJ1-2, with D possibly being TRBD1 (6 bases). In nucleotides, the CDR3 is TGTGCCAGCAGCTTAGTGGGAGGGGGAGGTAACTATGGCTACACCTTC. Translating gives CASSLVGGGGNYGYTF.